This T cell receptor (beta chain) appears in the sequencing data of a study of blood T cell repertoires in COVID-19. Clones were read by immunoSEQ multiplex PCR, and TCRdb kept only the in-frame ones, dropping some. Of about 130,000 clones in the sample, about 85% are singletons; the top ten hold about 4.3%. Germline CDR1 reads SGHRS; CDR2 reads YFSETQ. V shed 0 bases, J shed 3 bases, and the junction held 2 bases outside the gene matches. The CDR3 consists of 15 residues. Sequences were obtained from peripheral blood. The V call is TRBV5-1, the J call TRBJ2-2; 7 bases are a match to TRBD1. This TCR was sampled from a human donor in a cohort sampled during active COVID-19. The CDR3 region has the DNA TGCGCCAGCAGCTTGGGGGACAGATACACCGGGGAGCTGTTTTTT. It translates to CASSLGDRYTGELFF.